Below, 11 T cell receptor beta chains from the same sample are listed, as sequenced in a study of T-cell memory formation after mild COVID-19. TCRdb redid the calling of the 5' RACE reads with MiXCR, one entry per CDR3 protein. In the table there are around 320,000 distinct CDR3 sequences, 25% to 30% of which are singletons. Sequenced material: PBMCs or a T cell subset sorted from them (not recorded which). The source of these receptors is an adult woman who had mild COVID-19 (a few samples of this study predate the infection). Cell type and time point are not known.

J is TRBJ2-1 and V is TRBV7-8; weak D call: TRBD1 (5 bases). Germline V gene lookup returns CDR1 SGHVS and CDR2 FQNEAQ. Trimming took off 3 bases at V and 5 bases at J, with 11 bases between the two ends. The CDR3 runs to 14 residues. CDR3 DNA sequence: TGTGCCAGCAGCTTCCAGGGAACTAACAATGAGCAGTTCTTC. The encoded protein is CASSFQGTNNEQFF. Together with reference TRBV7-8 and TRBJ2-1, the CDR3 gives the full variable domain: GAGVSQSPRYKVAKRGQDVALRCDPISGHVSLFWYQQALGQGPEFLTYFQNEAQLDKSGLPSDRFFAERPEGSVSTLKIQRTQQEDSAVYLCASSFQGTNNEQFFGPGTRLTVL.

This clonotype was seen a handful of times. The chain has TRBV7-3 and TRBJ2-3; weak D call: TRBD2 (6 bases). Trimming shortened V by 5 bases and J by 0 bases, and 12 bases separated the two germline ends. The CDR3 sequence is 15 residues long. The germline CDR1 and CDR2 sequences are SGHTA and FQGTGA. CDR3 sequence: CASSPLASSTDTQYF. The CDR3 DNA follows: TGTGCCAGCAGCCCTCTAGCGTCCAGCACAGATACGCAGTATTTT.

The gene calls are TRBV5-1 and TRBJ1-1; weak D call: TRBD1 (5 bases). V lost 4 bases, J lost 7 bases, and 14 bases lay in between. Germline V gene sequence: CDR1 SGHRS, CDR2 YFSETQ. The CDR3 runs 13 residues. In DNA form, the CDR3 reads TGCGCCAGCAGCATAAGCGACAGAGTTGAAGCTTTCTTT. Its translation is CASSISDRVEAFF.

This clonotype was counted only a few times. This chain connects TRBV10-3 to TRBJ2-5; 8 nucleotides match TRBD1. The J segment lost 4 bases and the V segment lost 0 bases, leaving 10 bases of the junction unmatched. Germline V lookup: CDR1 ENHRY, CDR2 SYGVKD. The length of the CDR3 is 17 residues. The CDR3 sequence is CAISESKDRDGGETQYF. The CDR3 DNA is TGTGCCATCAGTGAGTCCAAGGACAGGGATGGGGGAGAGACCCAGTACTTC.

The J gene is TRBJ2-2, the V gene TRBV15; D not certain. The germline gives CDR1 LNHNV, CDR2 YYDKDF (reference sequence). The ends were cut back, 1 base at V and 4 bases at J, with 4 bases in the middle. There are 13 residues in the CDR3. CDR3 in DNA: TGTGCCACCAGCAGAGCGGCCACCGGGGAGCTGTTTTTT. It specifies CATSRAATGELFF.

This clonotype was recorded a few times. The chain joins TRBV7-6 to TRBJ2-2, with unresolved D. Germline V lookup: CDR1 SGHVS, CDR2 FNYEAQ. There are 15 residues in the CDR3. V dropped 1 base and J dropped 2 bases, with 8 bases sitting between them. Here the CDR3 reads CASSLDWGNTGELFF. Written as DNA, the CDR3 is TGTGCCAGCAGCTTAGATTGGGGTAACACCGGGGAGCTGTTTTTT. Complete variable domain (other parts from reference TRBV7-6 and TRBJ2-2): GAGVSQSPRYKVTKRGQDVALRCDPISGHVSLYWYRQALGQGPEFLTYFNYEAQQDKSGLPNDRFSAERPEGSISTLTIQRTEQRDSAMYRCASSLDWGNTGELFFGEGSRLTVL.

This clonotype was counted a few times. The CDR3 DNA follows: TGTGCCAGCAGCTTTAGCGGGAGGGTGCCCACAGATACGCAGTATTTT. The encoded protein is CASSFSGRVPTDTQYF. The V and J genes are TRBV7-2 and TRBJ2-3, with 11 bases that match TRBD2. The length of the CDR3 is 16 residues. The V gene end was trimmed by 3 bases and the J gene end by 2 bases; junction bases not matched to a gene: 4. In germline, CDR1 is SGHTA, CDR2 FQGNSA.

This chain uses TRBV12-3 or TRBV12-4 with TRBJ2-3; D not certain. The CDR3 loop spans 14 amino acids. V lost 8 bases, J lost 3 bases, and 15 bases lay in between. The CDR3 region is CASSPSSRTDTQYF. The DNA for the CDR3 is TGTGCCAGCTCGCCTAGTTCAAGAACAGATACGCAGTATTTT.

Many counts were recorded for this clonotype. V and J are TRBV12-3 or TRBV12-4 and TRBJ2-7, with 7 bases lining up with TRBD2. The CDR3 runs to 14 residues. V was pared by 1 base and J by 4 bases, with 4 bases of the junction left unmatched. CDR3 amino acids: CASSLGLAAYEQYF. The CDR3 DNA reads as TGTGCCAGCAGTTTAGGGCTAGCGGCTTACGAGCAGTACTTC.

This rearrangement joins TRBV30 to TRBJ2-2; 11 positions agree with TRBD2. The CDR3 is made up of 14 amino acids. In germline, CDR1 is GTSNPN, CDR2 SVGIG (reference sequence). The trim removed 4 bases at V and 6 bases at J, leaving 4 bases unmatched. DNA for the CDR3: TGTGCCTGGAAACTAGCGGGGGTCTCCGGGGAGCTGTTTTTT. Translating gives CAWKLAGVSGELFF.

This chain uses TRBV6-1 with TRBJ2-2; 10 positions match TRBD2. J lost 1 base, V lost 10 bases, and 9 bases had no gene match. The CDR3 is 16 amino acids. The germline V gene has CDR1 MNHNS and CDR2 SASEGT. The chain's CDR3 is CAMRRLAGGNTGELFF. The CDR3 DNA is TGTGCCATGAGGCGGTTAGCGGGGGGGAACACCGGGGAGCTGTTTTTT.